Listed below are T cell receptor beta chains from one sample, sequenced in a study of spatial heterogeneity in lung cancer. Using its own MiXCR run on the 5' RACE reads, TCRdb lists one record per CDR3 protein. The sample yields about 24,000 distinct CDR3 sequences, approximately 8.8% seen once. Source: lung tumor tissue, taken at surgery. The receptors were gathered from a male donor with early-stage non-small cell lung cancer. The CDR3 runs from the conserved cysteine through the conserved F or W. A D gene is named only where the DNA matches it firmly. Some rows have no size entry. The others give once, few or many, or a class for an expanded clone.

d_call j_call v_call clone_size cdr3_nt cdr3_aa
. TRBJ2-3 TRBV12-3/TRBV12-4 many TGTGCCAGCAGTCGGAATGGACAGACAGATACGCAGTATTTT CASSRNGQTDTQYF
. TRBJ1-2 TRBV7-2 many TGTGCCAGCAGCTCCTTTAACATCGACTATGGCTACACCTTC CASSSFNIDYGYTF
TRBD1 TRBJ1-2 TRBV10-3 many TGTGCCATCAGTGAGGACGGGACAGGCCTTAACTATGGCTACACCTTC CAISEDGTGLNYGYTF
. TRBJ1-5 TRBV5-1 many TGCGCCAGCAGCTTGTATAGCAATCAGCCCCAGCATTTT CASSLYSNQPQHF
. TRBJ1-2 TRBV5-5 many TGTGCCAGCAGCTTGACGACAGCCCTTCTCTATGGCTACACCTTC CASSLTTALLYGYTF
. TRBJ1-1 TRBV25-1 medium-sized TGTGCCAGCAGTGAATATAGTTACACTGAAGCTTTCTTT CASSEYSYTEAFF
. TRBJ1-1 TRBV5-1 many TGCGCCAGCAGCTTAAGGGCTGAAATGGCTGAAGCTTTCTTT CASSLRAEMAEAFF
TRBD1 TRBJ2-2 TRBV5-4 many TGTGCCAGCAGCTTGACAGGGGACACCGGGGAGCTGTTTTTT CASSLTGDTGELFF
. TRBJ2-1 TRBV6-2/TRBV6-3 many TGTGCCAGCTGTGGGGGACCATACAATGAGCAGTTCTTC CASCGGPYNEQFF
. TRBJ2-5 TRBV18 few TGTGCCAGCTCAACGTCCTCCGACTGGGAGACCCAGTACTTC CASSTSSDWETQYF
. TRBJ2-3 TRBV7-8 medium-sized TGTGCCAGCAGCTTAGGTACAGATACGCAGTATTTT CASSLGTDTQYF
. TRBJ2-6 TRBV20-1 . TGCAGTGCTAGAGATAGGGCCTCTGGGGCCAACGTCCTGACTTTC CSARDRASGANVLTF
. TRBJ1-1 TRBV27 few TGTGCCAGCAGTATAAGGACAGCCTCTGGCACTGAAGCTTTCTTT CASSIRTASGTEAFF
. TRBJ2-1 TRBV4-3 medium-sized TGCGCCAGCAGCCTCGTCATGTCGGATGAGCAGTTCTTC CASSLVMSDEQFF
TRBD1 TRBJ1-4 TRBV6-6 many TGTGCCGTGGGCGGGACAGGGAGCGAAAAACTGTTTTTT CAVGGTGSEKLFF
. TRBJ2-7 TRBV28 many TGTGCCAGCAGTACCCCCTCGGGCTTTGCCTACGAGCAGTACTTC CASSTPSGFAYEQYF
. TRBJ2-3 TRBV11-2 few TGTGCCAGCAGCGACGGATCGGGTCCAGATACGCAGTATTTT CASSDGSGPDTQYF
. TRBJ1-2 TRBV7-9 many TGTGCCAGCAGCTTTATCAACTATGGCTACACCTTC CASSFINYGYTF
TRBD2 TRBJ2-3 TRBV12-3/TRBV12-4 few TGTGCCAGCAGTCGCAGCGGGGGCGCAGATACGCAGTATTTT CASSRSGGADTQYF
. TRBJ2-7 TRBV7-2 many TGTGCCAGCAGTTTTTTTCCCCCAGCCAGAGAGCAGTACTTC CASSFFPPAREQYF
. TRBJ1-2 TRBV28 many TGTGCCAGCAATAACCAGGACAGACACTATGGCTACACCTTC CASNNQDRHYGYTF
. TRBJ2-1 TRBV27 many TGTGCCAGCATGGTGCAGGGAAAGGCCAATGAGCAGTTCTTC CASMVQGKANEQFF
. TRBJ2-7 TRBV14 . TGTGCCAGCAGCCAAGATTGGTCGGGAGTGCAGTACTTC CASSQDWSGVQYF
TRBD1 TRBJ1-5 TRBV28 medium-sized TGTGCCAGCAGTTTTGGACAGGGTTTGCAGCCCCAGCATTTT CASSFGQGLQPQHF
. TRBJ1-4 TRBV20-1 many TGCAGTGCTACAGATAATGAAAAACTGTTTTTT CSATDNEKLFF
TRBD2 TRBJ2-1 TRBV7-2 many TGTGCCAGCAGCTTGGGAGGGCGGGGGGTTTCCTACAATGAGCAGTTCTTC CASSLGGRGVSYNEQFF
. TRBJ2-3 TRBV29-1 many TGCAGCGTTGATATCAGCGGCACAGATACGCAGTATTTT CSVDISGTDTQYF
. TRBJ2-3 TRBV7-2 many TGTGCCAGCGGCACCGGAGGCACGCAGTATTTT CASGTGGTQYF
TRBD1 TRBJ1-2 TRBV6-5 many TGTGCCAGCAGTCGACAGGGGGGAGGCTATGGCTACACCTTC CASSRQGGGYGYTF
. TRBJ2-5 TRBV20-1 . TGCAGTGCTAGATGGGTGGGGGGATCGAAAGAGACCCAGTACTTC CSARWVGGSKETQYF
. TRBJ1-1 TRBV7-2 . TGTGCCAGCAGCTTAGAAATACAGCAGATACCTTTCTTT CASSLEIQQIPFF
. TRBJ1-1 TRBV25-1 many TGTGCCAGCAGGACGTCTTCAGATAATTGGAAGACTGAAGCTTTCTTT CASRTSSDNWKTEAFF
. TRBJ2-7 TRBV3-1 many TGTGCCAGCAGCCAAGATCCGGGGTCCTACGAGCAGTACTTC CASSQDPGSYEQYF
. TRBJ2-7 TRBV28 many TGTGCCAGCAGCCTCCGCAGTCGATTTTCCTACGAGCAGTACTTC CASSLRSRFSYEQYF
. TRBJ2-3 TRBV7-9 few TGTGCCAGCAGCGCTCAGGATACGCAGTATTTT CASSAQDTQYF
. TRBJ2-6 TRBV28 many TGTGCCAGCAGTTTATGGGACAGCATCTCTGGGGCCAACGTCCTGACTTTC CASSLWDSISGANVLTF
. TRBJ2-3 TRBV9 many TGTGCCAGCAGCGTGGTCGGCAGTTCCCTTAGCACAGATACGCAGTATTTT CASSVVGSSLSTDTQYF
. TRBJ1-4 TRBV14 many TGTGCCAGCAGCCAAGAAGTCCGAGTGACTAATGAAAAACTGTTTTTT CASSQEVRVTNEKLFF
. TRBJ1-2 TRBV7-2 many TGTGCCAGCAGTTTGACAGACTCTGGCTACACCTTC CASSLTDSGYTF
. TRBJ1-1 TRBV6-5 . TGTGCCAGCAGTTACTGGGGGAGGGGCACTGAAGCTTTCTTT CASSYWGRGTEAFF